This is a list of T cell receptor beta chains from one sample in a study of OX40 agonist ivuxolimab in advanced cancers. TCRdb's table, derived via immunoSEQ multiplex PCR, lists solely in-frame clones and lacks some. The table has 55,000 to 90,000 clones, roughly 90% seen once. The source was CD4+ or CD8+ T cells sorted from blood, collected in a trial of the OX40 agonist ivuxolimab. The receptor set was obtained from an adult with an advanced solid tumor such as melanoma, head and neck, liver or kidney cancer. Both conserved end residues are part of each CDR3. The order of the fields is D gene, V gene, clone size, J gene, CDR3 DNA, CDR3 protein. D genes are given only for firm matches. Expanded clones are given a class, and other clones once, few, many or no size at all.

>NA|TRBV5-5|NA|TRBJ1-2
TGTGCCAGCAGTCGGGTACAGGAATCGTCTGGCTCCTTC
CASSRVQESSGSF
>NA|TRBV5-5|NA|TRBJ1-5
TGTGCCAGCAGCTTAACGGGGGGCGCGCAGCCCCAGCATTTT
CASSLTGGAQPQHF
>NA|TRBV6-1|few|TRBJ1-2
TGTGCCAGCAGGCGGGACGCTCTATACACCTTC
CASRRDALYTF
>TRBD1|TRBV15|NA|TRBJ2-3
TGTGCCACCAGCATAGGACAGGGGCCCGAAGATACGCAGTATTTT
CATSIGQGPEDTQYF
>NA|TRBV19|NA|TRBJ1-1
TGTGCCAGTAGTATTCCTTACAACACTGAAGCTTTCTTT
CASSIPYNTEAFF
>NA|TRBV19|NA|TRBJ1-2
TGTGCCAGTAGTATTGTTCCCGGGACACAACGTACCTATAACTATGGCTACACCTTC
CASSIVPGTQRTYNYGYTF
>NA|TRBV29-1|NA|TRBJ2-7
TGCAGCGTTGGGGAGCCCAACGAGCAGTACTTC
CSVGEPNEQYF
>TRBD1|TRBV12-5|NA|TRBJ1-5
TGTGCTAGTGGCGAACCTGCGGGACAGGAATTTCAGCCCCAGCATTTT
CASGEPAGQEFQPQHF
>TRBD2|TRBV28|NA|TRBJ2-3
TGTGCCAGCAGTCCCCGCGGGGGATCAAGAACAGATACGCAGTATTTT
CASSPRGGSRTDTQYF
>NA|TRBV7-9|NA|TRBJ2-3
TGTGCCAGCAGCCAAGCCGGGGTCACAGATACGCAGTATTTT
CASSQAGVTDTQYF
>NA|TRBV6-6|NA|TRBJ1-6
TGTGCCAGCAGTTACGGCAGGAGCTCCTATAATTCACCCCTCCACTTT
CASSYGRSSYNSPLHF
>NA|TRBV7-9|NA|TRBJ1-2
TGTGCCAGCAGCTTAGAGGACCGAGCCTATGGCTACACCTTC
CASSLEDRAYGYTF
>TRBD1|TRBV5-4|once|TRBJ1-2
TGTGCCAGCAGCCTTAGACAGGGGGATGGCTACACCTTC
CASSLRQGDGYTF
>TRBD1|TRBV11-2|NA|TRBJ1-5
TGTGCCAGCAGCATCGGGACAGGGGGAAATCAGCCCCAGCATTTT
CASSIGTGGNQPQHF
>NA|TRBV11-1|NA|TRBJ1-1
TGTGCCAGCAGCTTACTTCTGGGCGTATGTGGTGAAGCTTTCTTT
CASSLLLGVCGEAFF
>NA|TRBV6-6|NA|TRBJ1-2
TGTGCCAGCAGTTACTCGAATCCCGGGGTCTACACCTTC
CASSYSNPGVYTF
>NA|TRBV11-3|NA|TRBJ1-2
TGTGCCAGCAGCTTCGGGGGCTCTGGCTACACCTTC
CASSFGGSGYTF
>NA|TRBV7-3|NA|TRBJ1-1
TGTGCCAGCAGCTTATCATTGATCACTGAAGCTTTCTTT
CASSLSLITEAFF
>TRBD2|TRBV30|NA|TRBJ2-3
TGTGCCTGGAGTGCGGGGACTAACACAGATACGCAGTATTTT
CAWSAGTNTDTQYF
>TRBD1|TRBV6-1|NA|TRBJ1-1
TGTGCCAGCAGTCGGACAGGGACGGACACTGAAGCTTTCTTT
CASSRTGTDTEAFF
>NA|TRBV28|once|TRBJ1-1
TGTGCCAGCAGTTTACGCCCCTCGAACACTGAAGCTTTCTTT
CASSLRPSNTEAFF
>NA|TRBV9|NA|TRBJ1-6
TGTGCCAGCAGCCACCGGTTTGAAAGTTCACCCCTCCACTTT
CASSHRFESSPLHF
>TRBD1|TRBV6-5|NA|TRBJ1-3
TGTGCCAGCAGTAGGACAGGGGCGGAAAACACCATATATTTT
CASSRTGAENTIYF